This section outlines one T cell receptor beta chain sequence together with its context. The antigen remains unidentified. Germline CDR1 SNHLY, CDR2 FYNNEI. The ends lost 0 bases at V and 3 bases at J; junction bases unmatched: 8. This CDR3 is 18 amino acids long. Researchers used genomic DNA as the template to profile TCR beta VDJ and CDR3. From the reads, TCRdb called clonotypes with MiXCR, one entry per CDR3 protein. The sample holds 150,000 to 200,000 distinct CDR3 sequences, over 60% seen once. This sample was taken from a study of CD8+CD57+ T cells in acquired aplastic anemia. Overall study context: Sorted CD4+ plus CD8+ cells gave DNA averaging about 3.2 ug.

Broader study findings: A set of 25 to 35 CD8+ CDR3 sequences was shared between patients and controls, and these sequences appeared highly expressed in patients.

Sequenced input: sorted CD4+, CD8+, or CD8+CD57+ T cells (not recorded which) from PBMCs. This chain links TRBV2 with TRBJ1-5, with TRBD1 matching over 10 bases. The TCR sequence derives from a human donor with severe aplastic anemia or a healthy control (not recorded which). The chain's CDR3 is CASSEARGTGVTNQPQHF. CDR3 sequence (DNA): TGTGCCAGCAGTGAAGCGCGCGGGACAGGGGTAACCAATCAGCCCCAGCATTTT.